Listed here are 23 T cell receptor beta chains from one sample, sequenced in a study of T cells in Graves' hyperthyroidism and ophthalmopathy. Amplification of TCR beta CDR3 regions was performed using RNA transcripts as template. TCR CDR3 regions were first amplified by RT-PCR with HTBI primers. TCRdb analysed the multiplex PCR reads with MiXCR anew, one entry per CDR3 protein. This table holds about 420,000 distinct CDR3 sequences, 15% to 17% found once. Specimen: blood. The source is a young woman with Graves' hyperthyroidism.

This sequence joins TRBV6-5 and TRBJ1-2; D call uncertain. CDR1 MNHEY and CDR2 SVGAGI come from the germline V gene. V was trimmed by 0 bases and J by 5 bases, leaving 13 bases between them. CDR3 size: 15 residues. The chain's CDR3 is CASSYSSAGSYGYTF. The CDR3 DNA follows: TGTGCCAGCAGTTACTCGAGCGCGGGGAGTTATGGCTACACCTTC.

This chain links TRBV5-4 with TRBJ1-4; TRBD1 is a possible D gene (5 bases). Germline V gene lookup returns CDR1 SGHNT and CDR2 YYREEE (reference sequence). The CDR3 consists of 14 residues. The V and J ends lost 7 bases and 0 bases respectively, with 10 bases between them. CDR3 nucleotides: TGTGCCAGCTCCTTGGGGGCAACTAATGAAAAACTGTTTTTT. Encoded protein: CASSLGATNEKLFF.

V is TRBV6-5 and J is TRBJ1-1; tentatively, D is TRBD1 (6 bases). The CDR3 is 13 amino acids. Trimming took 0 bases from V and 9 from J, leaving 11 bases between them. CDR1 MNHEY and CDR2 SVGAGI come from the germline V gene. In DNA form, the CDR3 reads TGTGCCAGCAGTTACTCGGACAGCAGGAAAGCTTTCTTT. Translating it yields CASSYSDSRKAFF.

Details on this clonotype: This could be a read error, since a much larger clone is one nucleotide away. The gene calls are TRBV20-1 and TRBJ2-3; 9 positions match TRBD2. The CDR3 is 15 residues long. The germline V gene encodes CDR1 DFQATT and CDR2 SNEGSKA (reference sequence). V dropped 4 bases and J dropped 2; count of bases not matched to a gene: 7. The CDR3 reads CSAKNGLAHTDTQYF. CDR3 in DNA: TGCAGTGCTAAAAACGGACTAGCGCACACAGATACGCAGTATTTT.

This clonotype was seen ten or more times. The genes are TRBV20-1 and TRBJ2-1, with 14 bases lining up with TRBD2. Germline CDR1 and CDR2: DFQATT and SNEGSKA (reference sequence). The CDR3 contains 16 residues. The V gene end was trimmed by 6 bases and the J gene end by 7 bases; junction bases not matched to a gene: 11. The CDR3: CSAPGTGTSGGNEQFF. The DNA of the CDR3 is TGCAGTGCCCCCGGGACCGGGACTAGCGGGGGAAATGAGCAGTTCTTC.

The DNA for the CDR3 is TGCAGCGTTGAAGGTCAGGGAAACACTGAAGCTTTCTTT. Translated: CSVEGQGNTEAFF. The V and J genes are TRBV29-1 and TRBJ1-1, with a weak D call TRBD1 (5 bases). Between the trimmed V and J ends, which lost 1 base and 2 bases, there was a span of 8 bases. This CDR3 is built from 13 residues. Germline V CDR1 and CDR2: SQVTM, ANQGSEA.

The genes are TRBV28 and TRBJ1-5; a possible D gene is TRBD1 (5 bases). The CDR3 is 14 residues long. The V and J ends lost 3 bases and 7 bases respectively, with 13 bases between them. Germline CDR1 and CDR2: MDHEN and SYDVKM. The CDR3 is CASSFGGVGQPQHF. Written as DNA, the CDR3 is TGTGCCAGCAGTTTTGGGGGGGTTGGGCAGCCCCAGCATTTT. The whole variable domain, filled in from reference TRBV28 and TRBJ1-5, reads DVKVTQSSRYLVKRTGEKVFLECVQDMDHENMFWYRQDPGLGLRLIYFSYDVKMKEKGDIPEGYSVSREKKERFSLILESASTNQTSMYLCASSFGGVGQPQHFGDGTRLSIL.

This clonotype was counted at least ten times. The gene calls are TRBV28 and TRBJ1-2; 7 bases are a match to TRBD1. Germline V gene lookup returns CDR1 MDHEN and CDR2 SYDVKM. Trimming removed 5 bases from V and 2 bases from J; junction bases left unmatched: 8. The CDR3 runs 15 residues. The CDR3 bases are TGTGCCAGCAGTACCGGGACAGATGGGAACTATGGCTACACCTTC. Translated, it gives CASSTGTDGNYGYTF.

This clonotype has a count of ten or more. CDR3 sequence reads: CASSTGGDTQYF. The CDR3 DNA reads as TGTGCCAGTAGCACAGGGGGCGATACGCAGTATTTT. The chain joins TRBV12-3 or TRBV12-4 to TRBJ2-3; TRBD1 matches 9 bases. Trimming at V came to 9 bases and at J to 6 bases, leaving 4 bases not matched to a gene. This CDR3 contains 12 residues.

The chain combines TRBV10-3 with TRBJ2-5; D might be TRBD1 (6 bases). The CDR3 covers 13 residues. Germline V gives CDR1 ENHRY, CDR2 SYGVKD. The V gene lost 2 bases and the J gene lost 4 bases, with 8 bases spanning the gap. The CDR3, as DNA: TGTGCCATCAGTGAGAGAGGGGGAGAGACCCAGTACTTC. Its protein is CAISERGGETQYF.

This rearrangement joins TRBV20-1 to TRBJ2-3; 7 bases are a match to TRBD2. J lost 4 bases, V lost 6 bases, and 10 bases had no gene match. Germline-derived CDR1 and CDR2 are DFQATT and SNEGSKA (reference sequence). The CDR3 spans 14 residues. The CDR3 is CSALTSPYADTQYF. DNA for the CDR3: TGCAGTGCACTGACTAGCCCTTACGCAGATACGCAGTATTTT.

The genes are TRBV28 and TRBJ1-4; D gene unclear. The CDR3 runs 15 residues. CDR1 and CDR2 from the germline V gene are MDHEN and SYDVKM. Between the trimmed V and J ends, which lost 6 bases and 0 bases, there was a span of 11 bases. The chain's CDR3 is CASSGSGATNEKLFF. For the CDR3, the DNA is TGTGCCAGCAGCGGATCCGGAGCAACTAATGAAAAACTGTTTTTT.

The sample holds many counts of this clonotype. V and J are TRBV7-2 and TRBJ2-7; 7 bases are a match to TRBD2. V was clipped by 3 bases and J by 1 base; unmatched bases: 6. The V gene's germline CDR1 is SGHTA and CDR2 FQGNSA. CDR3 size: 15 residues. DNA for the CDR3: TGTGCCAGCAGCTTTCGGGGGGTAAGGTCCTACGAGCAGTACTTC. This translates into CASSFRGVRSYEQYF.

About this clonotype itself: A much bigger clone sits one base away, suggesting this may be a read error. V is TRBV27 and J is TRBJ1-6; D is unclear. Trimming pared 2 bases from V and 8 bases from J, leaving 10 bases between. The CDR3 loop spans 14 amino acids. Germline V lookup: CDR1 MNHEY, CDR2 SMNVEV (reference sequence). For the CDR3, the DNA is TGTGCCAGCAGTTTAACGGGTGGATATTCACCCCTCCACTTT. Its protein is CASSLTGGYSPLHF.

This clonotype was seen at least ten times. The chain's CDR3 is CATGTGKDYGYTF. CDR3 bases: TGTGCCACCGGGACAGGGAAGGACTATGGCTACACCTTC. V is TRBV10-3 and J is TRBJ1-2; TRBD1 agrees at 9 bases. V dropped 10 bases and J dropped 3; count of bases not matched to a gene: 6. Germline V CDR1 and CDR2: ENHRY, SYGVKD. This CDR3 is 13 amino acids long.

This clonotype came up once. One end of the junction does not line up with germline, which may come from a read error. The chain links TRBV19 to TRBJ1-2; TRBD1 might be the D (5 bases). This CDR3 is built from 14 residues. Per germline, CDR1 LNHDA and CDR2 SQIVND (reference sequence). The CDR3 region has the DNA TGTACCAGTAAGGAGGGACCAACTAACTATGGCTACACCTTC. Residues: CTSKEGPTNYGYTF.

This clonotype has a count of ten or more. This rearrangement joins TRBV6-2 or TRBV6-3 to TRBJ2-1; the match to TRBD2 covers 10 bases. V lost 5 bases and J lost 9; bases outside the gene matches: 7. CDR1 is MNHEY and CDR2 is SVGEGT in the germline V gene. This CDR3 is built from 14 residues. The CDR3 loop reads CASSTSGGASEQFF. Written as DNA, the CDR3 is TGTGCCAGCAGTACCAGCGGGGGGGCGAGTGAGCAGTTCTTC.

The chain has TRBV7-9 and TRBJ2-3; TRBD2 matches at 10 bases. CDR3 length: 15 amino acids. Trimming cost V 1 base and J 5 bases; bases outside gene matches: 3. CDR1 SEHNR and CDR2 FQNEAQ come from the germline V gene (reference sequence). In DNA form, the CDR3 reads TGTGCCAGCAGCTTAGTAGCGGGAGGTGTAGATACGCAGTATTTT. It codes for CASSLVAGGVDTQYF.

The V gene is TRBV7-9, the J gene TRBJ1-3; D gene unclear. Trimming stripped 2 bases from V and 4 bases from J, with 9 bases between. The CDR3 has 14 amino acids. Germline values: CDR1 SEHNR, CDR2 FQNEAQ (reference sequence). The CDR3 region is CASSLIGAGNTIYF. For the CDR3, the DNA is TGTGCCAGCAGCTTAATTGGCGCAGGAAACACCATATATTTT.

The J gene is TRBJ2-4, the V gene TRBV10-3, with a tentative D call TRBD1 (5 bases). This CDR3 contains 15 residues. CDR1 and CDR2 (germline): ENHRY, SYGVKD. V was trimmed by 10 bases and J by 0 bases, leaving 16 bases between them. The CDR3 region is CATEERQLAKNIQYF. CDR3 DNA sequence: TGTGCCACCGAAGAGAGACAGTTAGCCAAAAACATTCAGTACTTC.

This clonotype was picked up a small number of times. The CDR3 is CASSSTVPGQGLSLYEQYF. CDR3 nucleotides: TGTGCCAGCAGCTCAACGGTCCCGGGACAGGGACTCTCCCTCTACGAGCAGTACTTC. The chain employs TRBV6-1 and TRBJ2-7, with TRBD1 matching 9 bases. The germline gives CDR1 MNHNS, CDR2 SASEGT. This CDR3 has 19 residues. The V segment lost 6 bases and the J segment 3 bases; nucleotides outside the gene matches: 21.

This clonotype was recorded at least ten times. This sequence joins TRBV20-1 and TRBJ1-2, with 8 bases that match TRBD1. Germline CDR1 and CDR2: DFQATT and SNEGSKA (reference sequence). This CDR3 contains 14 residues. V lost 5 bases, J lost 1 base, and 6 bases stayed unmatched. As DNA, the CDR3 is TGCAGTGCTTCGCAGGGGGCGGTTAACTATGGCTACACCTTC. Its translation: CSASQGAVNYGYTF.

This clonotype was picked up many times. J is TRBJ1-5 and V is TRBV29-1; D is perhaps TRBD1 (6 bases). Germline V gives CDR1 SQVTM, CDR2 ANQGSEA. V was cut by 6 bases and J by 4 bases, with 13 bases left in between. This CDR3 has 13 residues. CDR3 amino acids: CSVRWGANQPQHF. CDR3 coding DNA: TGCAGCGTGCGTTGGGGGGCGAATCAGCCCCAGCATTTT.